This passage covers 24 T cell receptor beta chains from one sample sequenced in a study of shared clonotypes between healthy human individuals. Method: immunoSEQ multiplex PCR; TCRdb's copy keeps in-frame clones and lacks some. The sample yields about 2.3 million clones, over 90% seen once. The material sequenced was naive CD4+ T cells from PBMCs. Sample subset: CD45RA+ positively selected. Receptors were obtained from a man between 18 and 29 years old in good health. Some clones in this sample may be carry-over from other donors' samples.

The DNA of the CDR3 is TGCAGCGTTGGAGGGTTGGCCACTGAAGCTTTCTTT. It yields the protein CSVGGLATEAFF. V and J are TRBV29-1 and TRBJ1-1; D is ambiguous. The CDR3 runs to 12 residues. Per the germline V gene, CDR1 is SQVTM and CDR2 is ANQGSEA. V lost 4 bases to trimming and J lost 4 bases, with 10 bases between them.

The chain employs TRBV4-2 and TRBJ2-7, with TRBD2 matching over 7 bases. The CDR3 runs 16 residues. The V gene's germline CDR1 is LGHNA and CDR2 YNFKEQ. V lost 1 base and J lost 0; bases outside the gene matches: 6. In DNA form, the CDR3 reads TGTGCCAGCAGCCAAGTTTATGTAGCGGGCTCCTACGAGCAGTACTTC. Encoded protein: CASSQVYVAGSYEQYF.

The J gene is TRBJ1-5, the V gene TRBV19, with TRBD1 matching 9 bases. CDR1 is LNHDA, CDR2 SQIVND, per germline (reference sequence). With 8 bases clipped from V and 6 bases from J, the junction kept 11 bases outside the gene matches. The CDR3 is made up of 15 amino acids. The CDR3, as DNA: TGTGCCAGTGACTCTCCGGGACAGGGCGGTCAGCCCCAGCATTTT. Its protein is CASDSPGQGGQPQHF.

The J gene is TRBJ2-7, the V gene TRBV27; 12 bases are shared with TRBD2. CDR1 MNHEY and CDR2 SMNVEV come from the germline V gene (reference sequence). There are 16 residues in the CDR3. V was pared by 5 bases and J by 2 bases, with 7 bases of the junction left unmatched. CDR3 residues: CASSPHLAGGPYEQYF. The CDR3 region has the DNA TGTGCCAGCAGTCCCCACCTAGCGGGAGGGCCCTACGAGCAGTACTTC.

The V and J genes are TRBV5-4 and TRBJ2-5; D is uncertain. Germline V CDR1 and CDR2: SGHNT, YYREEE (reference sequence). Trimming took 4 bases from V and 1 from J, leaving 11 bases between them. The length of the CDR3 is 14 residues. CDR3 coding DNA: TGTGCCAGCAGCCCGTTTGGCCCCCAAGAGACCCAGTACTTC. It encodes CASSPFGPQETQYF.

This clone appeared a few times. The V call is TRBV6-1, the J call TRBJ1-2, with a possible D match to TRBD1 (6 bases). The length of the CDR3 is 14 residues. The germline V and J ends were trimmed by 0 bases and 7 bases, with 12 bases remaining between them. Germline V CDR1 and CDR2: MNHNS, SASEGT. The CDR3 DNA is TGTGCCAGCAGTGAAGCGAAGGGGGGCCGTGGCTACACCTTC. Translation: CASSEAKGGRGYTF.

This chain uses TRBV6-5 with TRBJ2-5, with 10 positions matching TRBD1. J lost 5 bases, V lost 6 bases, and 3 bases had no gene match. The CDR3 length is 13 residues. Germline CDR1 and CDR2: MNHEY and SVGAGI. The DNA for the CDR3 is TGTGCCAGCAGCGGACAGGGGGTTGAGACCCAGTACTTC. This codes for CASSGQGVETQYF.

DNA of the CDR3: TGTGCCATCAGTGAGTTTAGACAGACCCAAGAGACCCAGTACTTC. Translation gives CAISEFRQTQETQYF. The chain joins TRBV10-3 to TRBJ2-5; D is possibly TRBD1 (5 bases). The CDR3 is 15 residues long. Trimming removed 1 base from V and 1 base from J, with 10 bases in between. From germline, CDR1 is ENHRY and CDR2 SYGVKD.

This clone was recorded only once. V gene TRBV30 combines with J gene TRBJ1-1; D is possibly TRBD1 (6 bases). The germline V gene has CDR1 GTSNPN and CDR2 SVGIG (reference sequence). The CDR3 is 12 residues long. V was trimmed by 5 bases and J by 4 bases, leaving 11 bases between them. CDR3 region: CAWGRGTTEAFF. Here the CDR3 DNA reads TGTGCCTGGGGAAGGGGGACCACTGAAGCTTTCTTT.

V gene TRBV10-2 combines with J gene TRBJ2-7; D call uncertain. This CDR3 spans 15 amino acids. The germline gives CDR1 WSHSY, CDR2 SAAADI. Trimming removed 3 bases from V and 2 bases from J, with 14 bases in between. CDR3 sequence reads: CASSEPDTATYEQYF. The CDR3 DNA is TGCGCCAGCAGTGAACCCGACACCGCTACCTACGAGCAGTACTTC.

V and J are TRBV9 and TRBJ1-2, with 12 positions matching TRBD1. CDR1 and CDR2 from the germline V gene are SGDLS and YYNGEE. The V gene end was trimmed by 3 bases and the J gene end by 7 bases; junction bases not matched to a gene: 4. There are 14 residues in the CDR3. DNA for the CDR3: TGTGCCAGCAGCGCGGGACAGGGGGCGGGTGGCTACACCTTC. As protein: CASSAGQGAGGYTF.

The genes are TRBV7-3 and TRBJ2-7; 8 bases fit TRBD2. V shed 5 bases, J shed 5 bases, and the junction held 8 bases outside the gene matches. The CDR3 length is 14 residues. Germline V gives CDR1 SGHTA, CDR2 FQGTGA. CDR3 coding DNA: TGTGCCAGCAGCGAACGACTAGCGCGGCACGAGCAGTACTTC. This sequence encodes CASSERLARHEQYF.

The rearrangement joins TRBV10-3 to TRBJ1-2, with 7 bases matching TRBD1. The CDR3 length is 13 residues. With 10 bases clipped from V and 4 bases from J, the junction kept 9 bases outside the gene matches. The germline V gene has CDR1 ENHRY and CDR2 SYGVKD. The CDR3 loop reads CATGTRQGYGYTF. CDR3 DNA sequence: TGTGCCACGGGAACGCGACAGGGCTATGGCTACACCTTC.

J is TRBJ2-7 and V is TRBV11-2, with TRBD1 identical over 7 bases. This CDR3 comprises 15 residues. Germline CDR1 and CDR2: SGHAT and FQNNGV. V shed 4 bases and J 2 bases; nucleotides not matched to a gene: 8. The CDR3 spells CASSSPRQGAYEQYF. CDR3 bases: TGTGCCAGCAGCTCCCCCCGGCAGGGGGCCTACGAGCAGTACTTC.

The table lists this clone with many counts. One end of the junction is discordant with germline, which a read error may explain. The chain carries TRBV6-6 and TRBJ2-7; 9 nucleotides align to TRBD1. Germline V gene lookup returns CDR1 MNHNY and CDR2 SVGAGI (reference sequence). The CDR3 loop spans 15 amino acids. The CDR3 DNA reads TGTGCCAGCAGTCAATGGGACAGGGAGGCTATGGTGCTTGACTTC. Amino acids: CASSQWDREAMVLDF.

The J gene is TRBJ2-1, the V gene TRBV6-5; 7 bases agree with TRBD2. The germline gives CDR1 MNHEY, CDR2 SVGAGI. J gave up 0 bases and V 3 bases, and 2 bases lay outside the gene matches. CDR3 size: 15 residues. This CDR3 reads CASSYVAGSYNEQFF. Written as DNA, the CDR3 is TGTGCCAGCAGTTATGTAGCGGGCTCCTACAATGAGCAGTTCTTC.

This clone was counted once. V is TRBV7-8 and J is TRBJ1-5, with TRBD1 matching 8 bases. The CDR3 contains 15 residues. The V gene end was trimmed by 1 base and the J gene end by 3 bases; junction bases not matched to a gene: 2. Germline V gives CDR1 SGHVS, CDR2 FQNEAQ. The CDR3 reads CASSLVTGDNQPQHF. CDR3 DNA: TGTGCCAGCAGCTTAGTGACAGGGGACAATCAGCCCCAGCATTTT.

The chain uses TRBV11-3 and TRBJ2-1; 8 positions match TRBD2. Germline V gene lookup returns CDR1 SGHNT and CDR2 YENEEA. This CDR3 contains 15 residues. Losses at the gene ends were 5 bases for V and 4 bases for J; bases not matched to a gene: 7. The CDR3 loop reads CASSRGLASYNEQFF. The CDR3 DNA follows: TGTGCCAGCAGCCGAGGACTAGCTTCTTACAATGAGCAGTTCTTC. Supplemented by reference TRBV11-3 and TRBJ2-1, the full variable domain reads EAGVVQSPRYKIIEKKQPVAFWCNPISGHNTLYWYLQNLGQGPELLIRYENEEAVDDSQLPKDRFSAERLKGVDSTLKIQPAELGDSAVYLCASSRGLASYNEQFFGPGTRLTVL.

The CDR3 region has the DNA TGTGCCAGCACCGACGCCAAACACAGGGCAACTAATGAAAAACTGTTTTTT. It yields the protein CASTDAKHRATNEKLFF. V is TRBV2 and J is TRBJ1-4; tentatively, D is TRBD1 (6 bases). Germline V gene lookup returns CDR1 SNHLY and CDR2 FYNNEI. CDR3 length: 17 residues. V was pared by 7 bases and J by 0 bases, with 18 bases between.

The V and J genes are TRBV25-1 and TRBJ2-1; 7 bases align to TRBD1. The CDR3 runs 13 residues. Trimming cost V 6 bases and J 8 bases; bases outside gene matches: 7. Germline V gene sequence: CDR1 MGHDK, CDR2 SYGVNS. The CDR3 reads CASREGGNYEQFF. The CDR3 bases are TGTGCCAGCAGGGAAGGGGGCAACTATGAGCAGTTCTTC. Drawing the rest from reference TRBV25-1 and TRBJ2-1, the complete variable domain is EADIYQTPRYLVIGTGKKITLECSQTMGHDKMYWYQQDPGMELHLIHYSYGVNSTEKGDLSSESTVSRIRTEHFPLTLESARPSHTSQYLCASREGGNYEQFFGPGTRLTVL.

CDR3 residues: CASSGARIRKDNEQFF. The CDR3 nucleotides read TGTGCCAGCAGCGGGGCGAGGATACGAAAAGACAATGAGCAGTTCTTC. This chain joins TRBV11-2 and TRBJ2-1; TRBD1 is a possible D gene (5 bases). Trimming left V 5 bases short and J 5 bases short, with 19 bases between. The CDR3 consists of 16 residues. Germline CDR1 reads SGHAT; CDR2 reads FQNNGV.

As concerns this clone: The junction shows a germline mismatch at one end, possibly a read error. The rearrangement joins TRBV7-8 to TRBJ2-7; 11 bases line up with TRBD2. The CDR3 runs to 15 residues. The V gene's germline CDR1 is SGHVS and CDR2 FQNEAQ. The DNA for the CDR3 is TGTGCCAGCAGCCCTAATGCGGGCCTAGCGGGAGGATTTGACTTC. It translates to CASSPNAGLAGGFDF.

The J gene is TRBJ1-4, the V gene TRBV19; possible D gene TRBD1, 6 bases. This CDR3 comprises 15 residues. V was clipped by 5 bases and J by 12 bases, with 22 bases between them. CDR1 and CDR2 (germline): LNHDA, SQIVND (reference sequence). The CDR3 nucleotides are TGTGCCAGTAGTGTTGACAGGTGGCGTGGTAAAGAACTGTTTTTT. It codes for CASSVDRWRGKELFF.

The rearrangement links TRBV19 to TRBJ2-7; D perhaps matches TRBD2 (6 bases). Trimming pared 9 bases from V and 2 bases from J, leaving 17 bases between. The CDR3 sequence is 14 residues long. Germline V gene lookup returns CDR1 LNHDA and CDR2 SQIVND (reference sequence). CDR3 protein: CASSRLVVPYEQYF. The DNA of the CDR3 is TGTGCCAGCTCCAGACTAGTAGTTCCCTACGAGCAGTACTTC. Complete variable domain (other parts from reference TRBV19 and TRBJ2-7): DGGITQSPKYLFRKEGQNVTLSCEQNLNHDAMYWYRQDPGQGLRLIYYSQIVNDFQKGDIAEGYSVSREKKESFPLTVTSAQKNPTAFYLCASSRLVVPYEQYFGPGTRLTVT.